These 25 T cell receptor beta chains were sequenced from one sample in a study of response to subunit inactivated influenza vaccine. TCRdb re-called the RT-PCR reads with MiXCR, one entry per CDR3 protein. There are roughly 790,000 distinct CDR3 sequences in the sample; over 20% occur only once, and roughly 10% lies in the top ten. Material: PBMCs from blood, obtained 4 to 6 days after vaccination. The receptors originated from a man in his fifties who received an inactivated influenza vaccine.

Here the CDR3 reads CASSYSSGYYEQYF. DNA for the CDR3: TGTGCCAGCAGTTACTCGTCCGGATACTACGAGCAGTACTTC. The V gene is TRBV6-5, the J gene TRBJ2-7; D is uncertain. The CDR3 totals 14 residues. Trimming pared 0 bases from V and 3 bases from J, leaving 9 bases between. Germline CDR1 reads MNHEY; CDR2 reads SVGAGI.

CDR3 region: CASRRAGGYNEQFF. In DNA form, the CDR3 reads TGTGCCAGTCGACGGGCAGGGGGATACAATGAGCAGTTCTTC. The chain combines TRBV19 with TRBJ2-1; TRBD1 aligns across 7 bases. Germline V lookup: CDR1 LNHDA, CDR2 SQIVND (reference sequence). There are 14 residues in the CDR3. V lost 8 bases and J lost 4; bases outside the gene matches: 8.

CDR3 nucleotide sequence: TGCGCCAGCAGCCAAGGACCGGGGGTCGATGAGCAGTTCTTC. This codes for CASSQGPGVDEQFF. The chain links TRBV5-1 to TRBJ2-1; TRBD2 might be the D (6 bases). Per germline, CDR1 SGHRS and CDR2 YFSETQ. The CDR3 is 14 amino acids. The ends were cut back, 4 bases at V and 8 bases at J, with 16 bases in the middle.

This clonotype showed up just a few times. This chain joins TRBV27 and TRBJ2-2; TRBD2 matches 13 bases. CDR1 is MNHEY and CDR2 is SMNVEV in the germline V gene (reference sequence). CDR3 length equals 17 residues. Trimming took 3 bases from V and 2 from J; bases not matched to a gene: 3. This CDR3 is CASSFGLAGDNTGELFF. CDR3 coding DNA: TGTGCCAGCAGTTTTGGACTAGCGGGAGACAACACCGGGGAGCTGTTTTTT.

The table lists this clonotype with many counts. This chain uses TRBV7-2 with TRBJ2-1; no reliable D call. V dropped 3 bases and J dropped 0 bases, with 3 bases sitting between them. Germline CDR1 SGHTA, CDR2 FQGNSA. There are 13 residues in the CDR3. CDR3 nucleotide sequence: TGTGCCAGCAGCTTCAACTCCTACAATGAGCAGTTCTTC. Translation gives CASSFNSYNEQFF.

The chain joins TRBV15 to TRBJ2-1; D not certain. The V gene's germline CDR1 is LNHNV and CDR2 YYDKDF (reference sequence). This CDR3 has 15 residues. The V end lost 0 bases, the J end lost 4 bases, and 10 bases lay between the germline ends. Here the CDR3 DNA reads TGTGCCACCAGCAGAGATCTGGGCTCATACAATGAGCAGTTCTTC. Its translation is CATSRDLGSYNEQFF. Supplemented by reference TRBV15 and TRBJ2-1, the full variable domain reads DAMVIQNPRYQVTQFGKPVTLSCSQTLNHNVMYWYQQKSSQAPKLLFHYYDKDFNNEADTPDNFQSRRPNTSFCFLDIRSPGLGDTAMYLCATSRDLGSYNEQFFGPGTRLTVL.

This chain uses TRBV20-1 with TRBJ2-7, with 9 bases matching TRBD2. J lost 0 bases, V lost 1 base, and 10 bases had no gene match. CDR1 is DFQATT, CDR2 SNEGSKA, per germline (reference sequence). This CDR3 spans 17 amino acids. CDR3 protein: CSARVPSGTLLSYEQYF. CDR3 sequence (DNA): TGCAGTGCTAGAGTGCCTAGCGGGACCCTACTCTCCTACGAGCAGTACTTC.

This clonotype was observed a few times. V and J are TRBV5-1 and TRBJ1-1, with a tentative D call TRBD1 (5 bases). V lost 5 bases to trimming and J lost 5 bases, with 16 bases between them. Germline-derived CDR1 and CDR2 are SGHRS and YFSETQ. The CDR3 covers 14 residues. CDR3 DNA sequence: TGCGCCAGCAGTTACGGGGGGGAAGGGACTGAAGCTTTCTTT. Its translation: CASSYGGEGTEAFF.

This clonotype was found a few times. The chain recombines TRBV20-1 with TRBJ2-2; 10 bases agree with TRBD1. The germline gives CDR1 DFQATT, CDR2 SNEGSKA (reference sequence). Trimming removed 0 bases from V and 4 bases from J; junction bases left unmatched: 8. The CDR3 runs 17 residues. The CDR3 spells CSARDGRQGAVTGELFF. DNA of the CDR3: TGCAGTGCTAGAGACGGAAGACAGGGGGCGGTCACCGGGGAGCTGTTTTTT.

The chain links TRBV20-1 to TRBJ2-1; no clear D. Germline-derived CDR1 and CDR2 are DFQATT and SNEGSKA (reference sequence). Trimming stripped 2 bases from V and 5 bases from J, with 10 bases between. The CDR3 contains 13 residues. The DNA of the CDR3 is TGCAGTGCTAGATGGGGTCTCAACAATGAGCAGTTCTTC. As protein: CSARWGLNNEQFF.

The CDR3 DNA reads as TGTGCCAGCTCACCAAGACAGCTAAGAGAGGGAGAGCAGTACTTC. Protein: CASSPRQLREGEQYF. The chain carries TRBV18 and TRBJ2-7; D might be TRBD1 or TRBD2, each matching 5 bases. V lost 2 bases to trimming and J lost 7 bases, with 18 bases between them. CDR3 length equals 15 residues. Germline V CDR1 and CDR2: KGHSH, LQKENI.

The chain employs TRBV5-1 and TRBJ2-7; D is perhaps TRBD2 (5 bases). Trimming cost V 5 bases and J 5 bases, with 17 bases left between them. This CDR3 is 14 amino acids long. CDR1 is SGHRS and CDR2 is YFSETQ in the germline V gene. The CDR3 reads CASSLTGEFHEQYF. The DNA of the CDR3 is TGCGCCAGCAGTTTGACCGGGGAATTCCACGAGCAGTACTTC.

The rearrangement links TRBV5-4 to TRBJ2-6; D assignment may be TRBD1 or TRBD2 (6 bases each). In germline, CDR1 is SGHNT, CDR2 YYREEE (reference sequence). The length of the CDR3 is 17 residues. Trimming stripped 4 bases from V and 2 bases from J, with 16 bases between. CDR3: CASSRASGAPGANVLTF. The CDR3 DNA follows: TGTGCCAGCAGCCGGGCCTCGGGGGCTCCTGGGGCCAACGTCCTGACTTTC.

A few counts support this clonotype. The chain combines TRBV18 with TRBJ2-4, with D possibly matching TRBD1 (6 bases). V was cut by 3 bases and J by 7 bases, with 13 bases left in between. CDR3 size: 14 residues. Germline-derived CDR1 and CDR2 are KGHSH and LQKENI. CDR3 DNA sequence: TGTGCCAGCTCACCGCAGACAGGTTGGAACATTCAGTACTTC. Amino acids: CASSPQTGWNIQYF.

This clonotype was observed a few times. Germline and junction disagree at one end, which may indicate a read error. This chain links TRBV28 with TRBJ2-7; TRBD2 matches 7 bases. In germline, CDR1 is MDHEN, CDR2 SYDVKM. This CDR3 is built from 11 residues. The CDR3 reads CASSFWREFHF. CDR3 nucleotides: TGTGCCAGCAGTTTTTGGCGGGAGTTTCACTTC. The full variable domain, its missing parts supplied by reference TRBV28 and TRBJ2-7, is DVKVTQSSRYLVKRTGEKVFLECVQDMDHENMFWYRQDPGLGLRLIYFSYDVKMKEKGDIPEGYSVSREKKERFSLILESASTNQTSMYLCASSFWREFHFGPGTRLTVT.

This clonotype was detected a few times. V is TRBV7-2 and J is TRBJ2-7; TRBD1 might be the D (6 bases). CDR3 size: 14 residues. CDR1 and CDR2 from the germline V gene are SGHTA and FQGNSA. Trimming shortened V by 5 bases and J by 3 bases, and 14 bases separated the two germline ends. CDR3 in DNA: TGTGCCAGCAGCGCGGACAGATCGCGCTACGAGCAGTACTTC. It translates to CASSADRSRYEQYF.

V is TRBV7-9 and J is TRBJ1-5; a weak D match, TRBD1 (6 bases). Trimming took 5 bases from V and 10 from J, leaving 12 bases between them. The germline CDR1 and CDR2 sequences are SEHNR and FQNEAQ (reference sequence). CDR3 length: 12 residues. CDR3: CASSGGAGPQHF. In nucleotides, the CDR3 is TGTGCCAGCAGCGGGGGGGCTGGTCCCCAGCATTTT. Filled out from reference TRBV7-9 and TRBJ1-5, the complete variable domain reads DTGVSQNPRHKITKRGQNVTFRCDPISEHNRLYWYRQTLGQGPEFLTYFQNEAQLEKSRLLSDRFSAERPKGSFSTLEIQRTEQGDSAMYLCASSGGAGPQHFGDGTRLSIL.

J is TRBJ2-5 and V is TRBV7-2; D is perhaps TRBD2 (5 bases). V was pared by 1 base and J by 5 bases, with 14 bases between. This CDR3 comprises 15 residues. Per the germline V gene, CDR1 is SGHTA and CDR2 is FQGNSA. CDR3 nucleotides: TGTGCCAGCAGCTTAGTCGGATCCGGGATCGAGACCCAGTACTTC. Its protein is CASSLVGSGIETQYF.

In its sample, this clonotype was seen many times. The chain has TRBV10-3 and TRBJ2-7; 9 bases agree with TRBD2. Looked up from germline, CDR1 is ENHRY and CDR2 is SYGVKD. V shed 4 bases and J 3 bases; nucleotides not matched to a gene: 1. The CDR3 is made up of 13 amino acids. The CDR3 sequence: CAISASGDYEQYF. For the CDR3, the DNA is TGTGCCATCAGTGCTAGCGGGGACTACGAGCAGTACTTC.

The chain employs TRBV12-3 or TRBV12-4 and TRBJ2-1, with TRBD2 identical over 9 bases. Judging by the DNA end, TRBJ2-7 fits better; the J call may be wrong. This CDR3 has 15 residues. CDR3 bases: TGTGCCAGCAGTTTTCGACTAGCGGCCAACAATGAGCAGTACTTC. Residues: CASSFRLAANNEQYF.

The CDR3 loop reads CAISASNLRQGSTDTQYF. The CDR3, as DNA: TGTGCCATCAGTGCCTCAAACCTCAGACAGGGGAGCACAGATACGCAGTATTTT. The chain recombines TRBV10-3 with TRBJ2-3; 8 nucleotides line up with TRBD1. The CDR3 has 18 amino acids. Germline lookup yields CDR1 ENHRY and CDR2 SYGVKD. Trimming at V came to 4 bases and at J to 0 bases, leaving 12 bases not matched to a gene.

This clonotype was counted only a few times. The rearrangement joins TRBV4-2 to TRBJ2-5, with 11 bases matching TRBD2. Trimming removed 4 bases from V and 4 bases from J; junction bases left unmatched: 8. CDR3 length equals 16 residues. Germline assignment: CDR1 LGHNA and CDR2 YNFKEQ. The CDR3 nucleotides read TGTGCCAGCAGCCGCAACCTAGCGGGGGGAGGAGAGACCCAGTACTTC. It is translated as CASSRNLAGGGETQYF.

The table lists this clonotype with a few counts. The V gene is TRBV6-1, the J gene TRBJ2-6; 9 nucleotides line up with TRBD1. The CDR3 length is 15 residues. V trimming: 7 bases; J trimming: 2 bases; junction bases outside the gene matches: 3. Looked up from germline, CDR1 is MNHNS and CDR2 is SASEGT. CDR3 in amino acids: CASKRTGAGANVLTF. The CDR3 DNA reads as TGTGCCAGCAAAAGGACAGGGGCTGGGGCCAACGTCCTGACTTTC.

This rearrangement joins TRBV30 to TRBJ1-5, with D tentatively TRBD1 (5 bases). The CDR3 contains 16 residues. The germline V gene encodes CDR1 GTSNPN and CDR2 SVGIG (reference sequence). Trimming left V 2 bases short and J 3 bases short, with 17 bases between. CDR3 in DNA: TGTGCCTGGAGTCTCGGGGTAGGGGTCGACAATCAGCCCCAGCATTTT. Translating it yields CAWSLGVGVDNQPQHF.

Written as DNA, the CDR3 is TGTGCCAGCAGTTACGCCTACCGGGACCACATTCCGGAGACCCAGTACTTC. Residues: CASSYAYRDHIPETQYF. The chain joins TRBV6-5 to TRBJ2-5, with D perhaps given as TRBD1 or TRBD2 (5 bases each). Germline CDR1 reads MNHEY; CDR2 reads SVGAGI. The V end was cut by 2 bases, the J end by 5 bases, with 21 bases between. CDR3 length equals 17 residues.